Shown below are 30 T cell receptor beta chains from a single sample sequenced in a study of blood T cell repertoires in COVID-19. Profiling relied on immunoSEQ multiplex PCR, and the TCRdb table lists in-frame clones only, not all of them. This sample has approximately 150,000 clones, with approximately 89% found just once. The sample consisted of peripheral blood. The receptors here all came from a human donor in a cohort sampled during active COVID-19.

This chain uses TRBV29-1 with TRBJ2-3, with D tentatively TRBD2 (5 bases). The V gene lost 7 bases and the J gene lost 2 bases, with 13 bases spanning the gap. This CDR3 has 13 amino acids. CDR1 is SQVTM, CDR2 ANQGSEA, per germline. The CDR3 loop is CSAGSENTDTQYF. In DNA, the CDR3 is TGCAGCGCGGGGAGCGAAAACACAGATACGCAGTATTTT.

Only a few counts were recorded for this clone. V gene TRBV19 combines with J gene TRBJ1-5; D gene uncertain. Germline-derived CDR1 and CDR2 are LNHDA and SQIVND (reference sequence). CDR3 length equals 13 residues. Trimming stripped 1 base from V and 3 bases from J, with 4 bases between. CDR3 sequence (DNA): TGTGCCAGTAGTATAGGGGCCAATCAGCCCCAGCATTTT. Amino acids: CASSIGANQPQHF. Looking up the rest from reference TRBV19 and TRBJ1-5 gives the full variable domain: DGGITQSPKYLFRKEGQNVTLSCEQNLNHDAMYWYRQDPGQGLRLIYYSQIVNDFQKGDIAEGYSVSREKKESFPLTVTSAQKNPTAFYLCASSIGANQPQHFGDGTRLSIL.

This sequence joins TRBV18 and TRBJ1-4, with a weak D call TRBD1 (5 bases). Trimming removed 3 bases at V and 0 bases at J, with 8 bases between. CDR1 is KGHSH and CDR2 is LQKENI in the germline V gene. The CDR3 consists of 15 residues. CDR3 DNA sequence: TGTGCCAGCTCACCGACAGATGCAACTAATGAAAAACTGTTTTTT. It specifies CASSPTDATNEKLFF.

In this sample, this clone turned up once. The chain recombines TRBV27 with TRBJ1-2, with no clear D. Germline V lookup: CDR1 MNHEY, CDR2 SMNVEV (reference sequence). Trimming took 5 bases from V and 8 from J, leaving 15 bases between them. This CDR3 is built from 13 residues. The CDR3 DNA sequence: TGTGCCAGCAGTAGCGGTCTTGCGAGGGGCTACACCTTC. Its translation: CASSSGLARGYTF.

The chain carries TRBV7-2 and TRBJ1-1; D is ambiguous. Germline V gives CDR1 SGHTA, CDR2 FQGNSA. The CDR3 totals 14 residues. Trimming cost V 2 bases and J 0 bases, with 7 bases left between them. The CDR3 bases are TGTGCCAGCAGCTTAAACGGGATGAACACTGAAGCTTTCTTT. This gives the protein CASSLNGMNTEAFF.

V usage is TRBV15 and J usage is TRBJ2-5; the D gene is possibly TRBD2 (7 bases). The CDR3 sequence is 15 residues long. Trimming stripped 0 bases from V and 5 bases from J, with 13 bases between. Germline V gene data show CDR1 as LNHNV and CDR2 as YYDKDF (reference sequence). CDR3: CATSRDPGGRETQYF. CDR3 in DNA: TGTGCCACCAGCAGAGATCCCGGGGGGCGGGAGACCCAGTACTTC.

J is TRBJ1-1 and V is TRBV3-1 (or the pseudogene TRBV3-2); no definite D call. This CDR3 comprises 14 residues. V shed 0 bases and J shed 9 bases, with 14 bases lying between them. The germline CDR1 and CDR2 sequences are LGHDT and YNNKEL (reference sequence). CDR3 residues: CASSQDTTTPKAFF. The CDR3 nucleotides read TGTGCCAGCAGCCAAGATACGACGACACCTAAAGCTTTCTTT.

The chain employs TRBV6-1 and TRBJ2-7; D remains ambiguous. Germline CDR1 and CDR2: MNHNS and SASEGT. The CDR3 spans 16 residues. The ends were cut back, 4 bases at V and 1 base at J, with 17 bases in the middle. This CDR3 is CASSGSFGRLSYEQYF. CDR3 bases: TGTGCCAGCAGTGGAAGTTTCGGCAGGTTATCCTACGAGCAGTACTTC.

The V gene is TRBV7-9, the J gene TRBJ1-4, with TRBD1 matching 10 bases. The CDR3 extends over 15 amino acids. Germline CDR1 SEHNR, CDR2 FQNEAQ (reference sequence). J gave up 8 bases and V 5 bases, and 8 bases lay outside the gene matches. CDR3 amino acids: CASSRRQGAVEKLFF. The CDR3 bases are TGTGCCAGCAGCCGGCGACAGGGGGCGGTGGAAAAACTGTTTTTT. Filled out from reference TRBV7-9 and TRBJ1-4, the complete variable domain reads DTGVSQNPRHKITKRGQNVTFRCDPISEHNRLYWYRQTLGQGPEFLTYFQNEAQLEKSRLLSDRFSAERPKGSFSTLEIQRTEQGDSAMYLCASSRRQGAVEKLFFGSGTQLSVL.

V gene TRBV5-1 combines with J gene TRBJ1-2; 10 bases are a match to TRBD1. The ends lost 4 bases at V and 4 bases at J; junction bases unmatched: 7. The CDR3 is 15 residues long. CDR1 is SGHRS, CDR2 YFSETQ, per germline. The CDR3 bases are TGCGCCAGCAGCACGGGACAGGGGCTTAGCTATGGCTACACCTTC. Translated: CASSTGQGLSYGYTF.

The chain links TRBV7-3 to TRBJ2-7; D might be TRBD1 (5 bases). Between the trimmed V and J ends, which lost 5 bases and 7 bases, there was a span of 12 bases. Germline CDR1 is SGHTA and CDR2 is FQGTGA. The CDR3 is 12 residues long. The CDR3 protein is CASSPGNTEQYF. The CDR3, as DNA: TGTGCCAGCAGCCCAGGGAATACGGAGCAGTACTTC. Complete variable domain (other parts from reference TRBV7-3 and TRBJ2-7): GAGVSQTPSNKVTEKGKYVELRCDPISGHTALYWYRQSLGQGPEFLIYFQGTGAADDSGLPNDRFFAVRPEGSVSTLKIQRTERGDSAVYLCASSPGNTEQYFGPGTRLTVT.

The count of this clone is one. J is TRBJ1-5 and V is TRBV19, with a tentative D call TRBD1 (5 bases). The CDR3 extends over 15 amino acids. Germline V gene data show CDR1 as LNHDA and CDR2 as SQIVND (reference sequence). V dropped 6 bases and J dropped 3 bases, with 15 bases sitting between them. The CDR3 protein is CASRLAGRHNQPQHF. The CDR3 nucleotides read TGTGCCAGTAGATTGGCGGGACGGCACAATCAGCCCCAGCATTTT.

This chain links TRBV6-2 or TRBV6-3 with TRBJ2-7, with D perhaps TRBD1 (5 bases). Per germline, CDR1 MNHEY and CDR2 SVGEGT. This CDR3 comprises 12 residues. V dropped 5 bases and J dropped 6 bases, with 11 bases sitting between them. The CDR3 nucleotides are TGTGCCAGCAGTCGCAGGGTCGGCGAGCAGTACTTC. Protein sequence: CASSRRVGEQYF.

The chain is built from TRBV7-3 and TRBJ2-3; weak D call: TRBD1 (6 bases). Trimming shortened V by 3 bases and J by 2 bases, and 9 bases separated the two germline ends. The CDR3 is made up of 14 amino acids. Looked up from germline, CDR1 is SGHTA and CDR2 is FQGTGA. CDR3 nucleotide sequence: TGTGCCAGCAGCTTGGGACAACTCACAGATACGCAGTATTTT. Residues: CASSLGQLTDTQYF.

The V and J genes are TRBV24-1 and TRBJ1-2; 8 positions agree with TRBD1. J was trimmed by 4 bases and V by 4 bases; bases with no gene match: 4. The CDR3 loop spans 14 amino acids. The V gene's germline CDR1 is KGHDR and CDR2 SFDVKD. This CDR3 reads CATSDHGTGYGYTF. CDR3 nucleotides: TGTGCCACCAGTGACCACGGGACAGGCTATGGCTACACCTTC.

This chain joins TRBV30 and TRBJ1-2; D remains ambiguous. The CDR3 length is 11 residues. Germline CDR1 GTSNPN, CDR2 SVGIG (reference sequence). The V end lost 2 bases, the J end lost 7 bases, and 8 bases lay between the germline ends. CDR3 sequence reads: CAWSWRAGYTF. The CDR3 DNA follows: TGTGCCTGGAGTTGGAGGGCTGGCTACACCTTC.

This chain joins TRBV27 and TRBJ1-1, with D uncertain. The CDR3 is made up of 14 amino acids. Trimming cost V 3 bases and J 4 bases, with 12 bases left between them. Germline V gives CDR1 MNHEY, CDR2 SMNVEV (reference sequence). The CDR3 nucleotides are TGTGCCAGCAGTTTTGCCTGGGCGGGCACTGAAGCTTTCTTT. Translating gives CASSFAWAGTEAFF.

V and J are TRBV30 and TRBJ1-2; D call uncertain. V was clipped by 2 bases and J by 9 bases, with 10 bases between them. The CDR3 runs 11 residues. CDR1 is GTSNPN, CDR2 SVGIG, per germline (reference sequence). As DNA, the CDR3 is TGTGCCTGGAGTCTGACTAGGAGCTACACCTTC. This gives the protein CAWSLTRSYTF.

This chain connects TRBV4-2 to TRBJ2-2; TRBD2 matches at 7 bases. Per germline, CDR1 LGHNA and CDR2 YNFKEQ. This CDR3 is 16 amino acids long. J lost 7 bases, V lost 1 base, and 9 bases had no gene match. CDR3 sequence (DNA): TGTGCCAGCAGCCAAGTTACTGGACTAGGGGTCGGGGAGCTGTTTTTT. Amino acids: CASSQVTGLGVGELFF.

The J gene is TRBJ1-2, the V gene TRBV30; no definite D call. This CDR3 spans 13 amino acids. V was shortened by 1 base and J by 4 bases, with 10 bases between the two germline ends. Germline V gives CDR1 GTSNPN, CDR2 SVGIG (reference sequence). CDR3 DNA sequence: TGTGCCTGGAGTGGAGCGCGGCGCTATGGCTACACCTTC. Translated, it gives CAWSGARRYGYTF.

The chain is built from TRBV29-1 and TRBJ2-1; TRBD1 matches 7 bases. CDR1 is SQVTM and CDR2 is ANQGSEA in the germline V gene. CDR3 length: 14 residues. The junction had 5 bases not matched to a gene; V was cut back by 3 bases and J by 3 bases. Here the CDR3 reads CSVETTGLYNEQFF. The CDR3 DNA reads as TGCAGCGTTGAGACGACAGGGCTCTACAATGAGCAGTTCTTC.

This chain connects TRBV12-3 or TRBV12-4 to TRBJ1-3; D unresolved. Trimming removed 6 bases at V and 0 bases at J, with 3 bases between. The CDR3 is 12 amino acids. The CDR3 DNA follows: TGTGCCAGCAGGGCCTCTGGAAACACCATATATTTT. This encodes CASRASGNTIYF.

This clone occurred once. Here the CDR3 DNA reads TGTGCCTGGAGTGTAACGGGGAGTTTTACTGGAAACACCATATATTTT. It encodes CAWSVTGSFTGNTIYF. The gene calls are TRBV30 and TRBJ1-3; D gene unclear. The CDR3 loop spans 16 amino acids. Looked up from germline, CDR1 is GTSNPN and CDR2 is SVGIG (reference sequence). V shed 0 bases and J shed 2 bases, with 14 bases lying between them. Full variable domain (remainder filled in from reference TRBV30 and TRBJ1-3): SQTIHQWPATLVQPVGSPLSLECTVEGTSNPNLYWYRQAAGRGLQLLFYSVGIGQISSEVPQNLSASRPQDRQFILSSKKLLLSDSGFYLCAWSVTGSFTGNTIYFGEGSWLTVV.

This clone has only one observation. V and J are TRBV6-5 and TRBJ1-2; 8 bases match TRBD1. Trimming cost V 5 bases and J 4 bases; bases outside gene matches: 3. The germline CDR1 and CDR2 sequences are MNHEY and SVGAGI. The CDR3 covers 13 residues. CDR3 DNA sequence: TGTGCCAGCAGTACGACAGGGGTCTATGGCTACACCTTC. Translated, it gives CASSTTGVYGYTF.

This chain's CDR3 is CASSPRDSLSEQYF. CDR3 nucleotide sequence: TGTGCCAGTAGCCCCCGGGACAGTCTCTCCGAGCAGTACTTC. The rearrangement links TRBV19 to TRBJ2-7, with 7 bases matching TRBD1. Germline V gene data show CDR1 as LNHDA and CDR2 as SQIVND (reference sequence). With 6 bases clipped from V and 6 bases from J, the junction kept 11 bases outside the gene matches. The CDR3 loop spans 14 amino acids.

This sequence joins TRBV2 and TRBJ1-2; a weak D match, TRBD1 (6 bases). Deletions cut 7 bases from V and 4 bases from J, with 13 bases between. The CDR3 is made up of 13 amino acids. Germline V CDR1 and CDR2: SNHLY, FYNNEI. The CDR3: CASTGQTLYGYTF. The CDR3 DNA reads TGTGCCAGCACGGGACAAACCCTCTATGGCTACACCTTC. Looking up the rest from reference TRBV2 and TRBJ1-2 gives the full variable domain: EPEVTQTPSHQVTQMGQEVILRCVPISNHLYFYWYRQILGQKVEFLVSFYNNEISEKSEIFDDQFSVERPDGSNFTLKIRSTKLEDSAMYFCASTGQTLYGYTFGSGTRLTVV.

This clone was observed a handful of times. The chain's CDR3 is CASSPNRGGSYEQYF. CDR3 DNA sequence: TGTGCCAGTAGTCCTAACAGGGGAGGTAGCTACGAGCAGTACTTC. The rearrangement joins TRBV19 to TRBJ2-7, with D perhaps TRBD1 (7 bases). The V end was cut by 5 bases, the J end by 3 bases, with 17 bases between. The CDR3 is 15 amino acids. Germline-derived CDR1 and CDR2 are LNHDA and SQIVND (reference sequence).

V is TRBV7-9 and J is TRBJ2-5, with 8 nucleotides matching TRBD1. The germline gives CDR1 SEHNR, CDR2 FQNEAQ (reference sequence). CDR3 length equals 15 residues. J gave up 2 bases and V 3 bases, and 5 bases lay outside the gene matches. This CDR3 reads CASSLVTGGQETQYF. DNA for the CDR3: TGTGCCAGCAGCTTGGTAACAGGGGGACAAGAGACCCAGTACTTC.

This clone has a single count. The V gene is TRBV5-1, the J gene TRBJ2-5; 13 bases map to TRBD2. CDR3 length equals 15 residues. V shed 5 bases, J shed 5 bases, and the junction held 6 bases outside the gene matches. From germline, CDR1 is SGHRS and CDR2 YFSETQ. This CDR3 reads CASSTSGGAYETQYF. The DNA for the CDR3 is TGCGCCAGCAGTACTAGCGGGGGGGCCTATGAGACCCAGTACTTC.

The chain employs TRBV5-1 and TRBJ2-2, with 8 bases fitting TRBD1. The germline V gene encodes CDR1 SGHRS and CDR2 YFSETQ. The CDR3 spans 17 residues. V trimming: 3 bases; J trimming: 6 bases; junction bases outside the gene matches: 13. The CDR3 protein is CASSYSVGQGVAGELFF. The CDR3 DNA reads TGCGCCAGCAGCTACTCCGTCGGACAGGGTGTCGCCGGGGAGCTGTTTTTT.